This is a list of T cell receptor beta chains from one sample in a study of beta chain features in type 1 diabetes. Some clones are missing from TCRdb's copy, which holds only in-frame ones; the method was immunoSEQ multiplex PCR. The repertoire includes under 400,000 clones, around 12% of them detected once, and less than 0.02% sits in the top ten. The specimen sequenced was naive CD4+ T cells from blood. The receptor set was obtained from a man in his late teens or twenties in good health. CDR3s include the opening cysteine and the closing phenylalanine or tryptophan. Fields, in order: CDR3 DNA, CDR3 protein, D gene, clone size, CDR3 length, V gene, J gene. The D gene is left open where the match is weak. For some rows the clone size is stated as once, few or many, or as a class when expanded; others skip it.

CDR3nt: TGTGCCAGCAGTTACTCCGGGACAGGGAGAGAGACCCAGTACTTC; CDR3aa: CASSYSGTGRETQYF; d_gene: TRBD1; abundance: NA; len: 15; v_gene: TRBV6-5; j_gene: TRBJ2-5
CDR3nt: TGTGCCAGCAGCCCCCGACTAGCTATATCCGGCACAGATACGCAGTATTTT; CDR3aa: CASSPRLAISGTDTQYF; d_gene: TRBD2; abundance: NA; len: 17; v_gene: TRBV9; j_gene: TRBJ2-3
CDR3nt: TGTGCCATCAGTACCGGGACTAGCGGGGAAATTAGCACAGATACGCAGTATTTT; CDR3aa: CAISTGTSGEISTDTQYF; d_gene: TRBD2; abundance: NA; len: 18; v_gene: TRBV10-3; j_gene: TRBJ2-3
CDR3nt: TGTGCTAGTGGTTTAGGGGGAGGGCTGAAGACCCAGTACTTC; CDR3aa: CASGLGGGLKTQYF; d_gene: NA; abundance: few; len: 14; v_gene: TRBV12-5; j_gene: TRBJ2-5
CDR3nt: TGTGCCAGCTCACCCGCCGACAGAAGTAATCAGCCCCAGCATTTT; CDR3aa: CASSPADRSNQPQHF; d_gene: NA; abundance: NA; len: 15; v_gene: TRBV18; j_gene: TRBJ1-5
CDR3nt: TGTGCCAGCAGCTTAGTACGAGCGGGGGCGGATACGCAGTATTTT; CDR3aa: CASSLVRAGADTQYF; d_gene: TRBD2; abundance: NA; len: 15; v_gene: TRBV7-9; j_gene: TRBJ2-3
CDR3nt: TGTGCCAGCAGTTACACCGGGACAGGGGGCACTGAAGCTTTCTTT; CDR3aa: CASSYTGTGGTEAFF; d_gene: TRBD1; abundance: few; len: 15; v_gene: TRBV6-6; j_gene: TRBJ1-1
CDR3nt: TGTGCCAGCAGCTTAGGGCTCTCTATGTACAATGAGCAGTTCTTC; CDR3aa: CASSLGLSMYNEQFF; d_gene: NA; abundance: NA; len: 15; v_gene: TRBV7-3; j_gene: TRBJ2-1
CDR3nt: TGTGCCATCAGTGACTTTATCTCCCAAGAGACCCAGTACTTC; CDR3aa: CAISDFISQETQYF; d_gene: NA; abundance: few; len: 14; v_gene: TRBV10-3; j_gene: TRBJ2-5
CDR3nt: TGTGCCAGCAGCTTGGGAGGGACAGTCCAATACAATGAGCAGTTCTTC; CDR3aa: CASSLGGTVQYNEQFF; d_gene: TRBD1; abundance: NA; len: 16; v_gene: TRBV5-5; j_gene: TRBJ2-1
CDR3nt: TGTGCCAGCAGTGCGGGACAGGCGTACCAAGAGACCCAGTACTTC; CDR3aa: CASSAGQAYQETQYF; d_gene: TRBD1; abundance: NA; len: 15; v_gene: TRBV28; j_gene: TRBJ2-5
CDR3nt: TGTGCCAGTACTAGCGGGAGCTCCTACAATGAGCAGTTCTTC; CDR3aa: CASTSGSSYNEQFF; d_gene: TRBD2; abundance: few; len: 14; v_gene: TRBV19; j_gene: TRBJ2-1
CDR3nt: TGCGCCAGCAGCTTGATTGGGACAGGGGGCTCAGGAAACACCATATATTTT; CDR3aa: CASSLIGTGGSGNTIYF; d_gene: TRBD1; abundance: NA; len: 17; v_gene: TRBV5-1; j_gene: TRBJ1-3
CDR3nt: TGTGCCAGCAGAGCCCCTGGCGGTCCCTCCTACGAGCAGTACTTC; CDR3aa: CASRAPGGPSYEQYF; d_gene: NA; abundance: NA; len: 15; v_gene: TRBV28; j_gene: TRBJ2-7
CDR3nt: TGCAGCGTTGTGGAGGGGGCGCAAGATGGCTACACCTTC; CDR3aa: CSVVEGAQDGYTF; d_gene: TRBD1; abundance: NA; len: 13; v_gene: TRBV29-1; j_gene: TRBJ1-2
CDR3nt: TGTGCCATCAGTGAGTCCGGACGGGGGGGTGATACGCAGTATTTT; CDR3aa: CAISESGRGGDTQYF; d_gene: TRBD2; abundance: NA; len: 15; v_gene: TRBV10-3; j_gene: TRBJ2-3
CDR3nt: TGTGCCAGCATGCATCTCCGGGACAGTCCTGCAGAGACCCAGTACTTC; CDR3aa: CASMHLRDSPAETQYF; d_gene: TRBD1; abundance: NA; len: 16; v_gene: TRBV6-6; j_gene: TRBJ2-5
CDR3nt: TGTGCCAGCACTCTAAGCGGGATCGAGACCCAGTACTTC; CDR3aa: CASTLSGIETQYF; d_gene: TRBD2; abundance: NA; len: 13; v_gene: TRBV7-2; j_gene: TRBJ2-5
CDR3nt: TGTGCCAGTGTACGGTTGACTGAAGCTTTCTTT; CDR3aa: CASVRLTEAFF; d_gene: NA; abundance: few; len: 11; v_gene: TRBV19; j_gene: TRBJ1-1
CDR3nt: TGTGCCAGCAGTCCACCTAGGTTAAACTATGGCTACACCTTC; CDR3aa: CASSPPRLNYGYTF; d_gene: NA; abundance: NA; len: 14; v_gene: TRBV28; j_gene: TRBJ1-2
CDR3nt: TGTGCCAGCAGTGTAGACAGGGGAGGCAATCAGCCCCAGCATTTT; CDR3aa: CASSVDRGGNQPQHF; d_gene: TRBD1; abundance: NA; len: 15; v_gene: TRBV2; j_gene: TRBJ1-5
CDR3nt: TGTGCCAGCACCCCGGTTAGTGAAAAACTGTTTTTT; CDR3aa: CASTPVSEKLFF; d_gene: NA; abundance: few; len: 12; v_gene: TRBV7-9; j_gene: TRBJ1-4